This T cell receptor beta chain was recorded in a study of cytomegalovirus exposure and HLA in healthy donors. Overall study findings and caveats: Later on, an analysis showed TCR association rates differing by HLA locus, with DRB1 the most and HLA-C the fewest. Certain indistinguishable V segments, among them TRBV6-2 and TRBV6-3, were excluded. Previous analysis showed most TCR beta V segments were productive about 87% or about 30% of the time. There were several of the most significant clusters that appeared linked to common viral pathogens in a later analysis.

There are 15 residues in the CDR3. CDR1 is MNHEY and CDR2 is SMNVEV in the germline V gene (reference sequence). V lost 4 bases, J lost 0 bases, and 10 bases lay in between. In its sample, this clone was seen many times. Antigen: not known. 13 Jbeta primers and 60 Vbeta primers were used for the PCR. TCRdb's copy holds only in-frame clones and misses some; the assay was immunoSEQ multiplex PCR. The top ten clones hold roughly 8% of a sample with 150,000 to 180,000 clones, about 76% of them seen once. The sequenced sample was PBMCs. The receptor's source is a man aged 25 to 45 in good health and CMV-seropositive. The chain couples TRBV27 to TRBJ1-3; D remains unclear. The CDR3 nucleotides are TGTGCCAGCAGTTCACAGCTTAGCTCTGGAAACACCATATATTTT. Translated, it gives CASSSQLSSGNTIYF.